These 27 T cell receptor beta chains share one sample of origin, sequenced in a study of blood T cell repertoires in COVID-19. Assay: immunoSEQ multiplex PCR; the TCRdb copy retains only in-frame clones and omits some. The repertoire holds roughly 160,000 clones, with 90% as singletons. Sequencing was performed on peripheral blood. These receptors came from a man aged 50-60 years with acute or convalescent COVID-19.

J is TRBJ2-5 and V is TRBV24-1, with 9 bases fitting TRBD2. Germline loops: CDR1 KGHDR, CDR2 SFDVKD. There are 14 residues in the CDR3. The V and J ends lost 7 bases and 5 bases, in that order; junction bases with no gene match: 7. The CDR3 nucleotides read TGTGCCACCAGCAGGCGGGGGGGAGGGGAGACCCAGTACTTC. It is translated as CATSRRGGGETQYF.

The rearrangement links TRBV7-6 to TRBJ1-2; D remains ambiguous. From germline, CDR1 is SGHVS and CDR2 FNYEAQ. V lost 6 bases and J lost 3, with 17 bases in between. The CDR3 is 15 amino acids. CDR3 residues: CASSHVPGGDYGYTF. CDR3 DNA: TGTGCCAGCAGTCATGTACCGGGCGGGGACTATGGCTACACCTTC. The full variable domain, with the rest looked up from reference TRBV7-6 and TRBJ1-2, is GAGVSQSPRYKVTKRGQDVALRCDPISGHVSLYWYRQALGQGPEFLTYFNYEAQQDKSGLPNDRFSAERPEGSISTLTIQRTEQRDSAMYRCASSHVPGGDYGYTFGSGTRLTVV.

The V and J genes are TRBV7-2 and TRBJ2-3; 7 nucleotides line up with TRBD1. Germline-derived CDR1 and CDR2 are SGHTA and FQGNSA. After removal of 6 bases from V and 2 bases from J, the junction contained 11 bases not matched to a gene. The CDR3 runs to 16 residues. The CDR3 DNA is TGTGCCAGCAGGAGGAAGGGACAGAGTTTCACAGATACGCAGTATTTT. It is translated as CASRRKGQSFTDTQYF.

The chain has TRBV11-2 and TRBJ2-3; a possible D gene is TRBD1 (6 bases). Germline V gene lookup returns CDR1 SGHAT and CDR2 FQNNGV. This CDR3 comprises 16 residues. With 1 base removed from V and 4 bases from J, the gap between germline ends came to 15 bases. The CDR3, as DNA: TGTGCCAGCAGCTTAGTCGCAGGGGCTACCGCAGATACGCAGTATTTT. It codes for CASSLVAGATADTQYF.

A few counts support this clone. V is TRBV19 and J is TRBJ1-2; possibly TRBD1 for D (5 bases). Deletions cut 5 bases from V and 0 bases from J, with 22 bases between. The CDR3 spans 18 residues. The V gene's germline CDR1 is LNHDA and CDR2 SQIVND (reference sequence). Written as DNA, the CDR3 is TGTGCCAGTAGTTCCCGGCACCGCGGGGGAGACTCTAACTATGGCTACACCTTC. Its protein product is CASSSRHRGGDSNYGYTF.

The V call is TRBV2, the J call TRBJ2-3; TRBD1 agrees at 8 bases. The CDR3 spans 15 residues. V gave up 3 bases and J gave up 2 bases; unmatched junction bases: 4. CDR1 and CDR2 (germline): SNHLY, FYNNEI. For the CDR3, the DNA is TGTGCCAGCAGTGACGGACAGGGTCCCACAGATACGCAGTATTTT. Encoded protein: CASSDGQGPTDTQYF.

V is TRBV18 and J is TRBJ2-1, with D uncertain. Germline assignment: CDR1 KGHSH and CDR2 LQKENI. The CDR3 runs to 15 residues. V was pared by 2 bases and J by 5 bases, with 13 bases between. CDR3: CASSPNFLQHNEQFF. DNA for the CDR3: TGTGCCAGCTCACCAAATTTTCTACAGCACAATGAGCAGTTCTTC.

The J gene is TRBJ2-2, the V gene TRBV13; TRBD1 matches at 10 bases. CDR1 and CDR2 (germline): PRHDT, FYEKMQ (reference sequence). V dropped 4 bases and J dropped 6; count of bases not matched to a gene: 5. There are 15 residues in the CDR3. CDR3 loop: CASSSGTGEPGELFF. The CDR3 DNA follows: TGTGCCAGCAGCTCCGGGACAGGGGAACCCGGGGAGCTGTTTTTT.

The CDR3 nucleotides are TGTGCCACCAGCTCCCGCAGGGTACGTAGCAATCAGCCCCAGCATTTT. Protein product: CATSSRRVRSNQPQHF. The V gene is TRBV15, the J gene TRBJ1-5; possibly TRBD1 for D (5 bases). Germline loops: CDR1 LNHNV, CDR2 YYDKDF (reference sequence). Deletions cut 5 bases from V and 0 bases from J, with 14 bases between. The CDR3 is 16 residues long.

The chain combines TRBV27 with TRBJ2-7; 10 bases map to TRBD2. The germline V gene has CDR1 MNHEY and CDR2 SMNVEV (reference sequence). The CDR3 totals 14 residues. Unmatched junction bases numbered 4, after V lost 4 bases and J lost 4 bases. CDR3 region: CASSWASGSYEQYF. The CDR3 DNA reads TGTGCCAGCAGTTGGGCTAGCGGGAGTTACGAGCAGTACTTC.

This chain connects TRBV11-3 to TRBJ2-1, with 11 bases fitting TRBD1. Germline V gene sequence: CDR1 SGHNT, CDR2 YENEEA. This CDR3 is built from 16 residues. V dropped 5 bases and J dropped 2; count of bases not matched to a gene: 5. The CDR3 DNA reads as TGTGCCAGCAGCACGAGGGACAGGGGGGCCTACAATGAGCAGTTCTTC. It encodes CASSTRDRGAYNEQFF. Using reference TRBV11-3 and TRBJ2-1 for the parts outside the CDR3, the full variable domain is EAGVVQSPRYKIIEKKQPVAFWCNPISGHNTLYWYLQNLGQGPELLIRYENEEAVDDSQLPKDRFSAERLKGVDSTLKIQPAELGDSAVYLCASSTRDRGAYNEQFFGPGTRLTVL.

The V and J genes are TRBV6-5 and TRBJ1-1; D is uncertain. There are 16 residues in the CDR3. The germline V gene has CDR1 MNHEY and CDR2 SVGAGI. The V gene lost 2 bases and the J gene lost 4 bases, with 17 bases spanning the gap. In nucleotides, the CDR3 is TGTGCCAGCAGTTACCGCCTTAGAGGTCGGGGCACTGAAGCTTTCTTT. As protein: CASSYRLRGRGTEAFF.

The V gene is TRBV6-5, the J gene TRBJ1-5; D is unclear. The germline V gene has CDR1 MNHEY and CDR2 SVGAGI. CDR3 size: 12 residues. The V gene lost 7 bases and the J gene lost 6 bases, with 10 bases spanning the gap. CDR3 sequence reads: CASKSGPQPQHF. CDR3 sequence (DNA): TGTGCCAGCAAGAGTGGTCCTCAGCCCCAGCATTTT.

This chain connects TRBV19 to TRBJ2-5; 7 nucleotides align to TRBD1. The J segment lost 9 bases and the V segment lost 4 bases, leaving 14 bases of the junction unmatched. Germline loops: CDR1 LNHDA, CDR2 SQIVND (reference sequence). This CDR3 has 15 amino acids. The CDR3 DNA reads TGTGCCAGTAGTACGACCCCGGGACAGACGACTGCCCAGTACTTC. Amino acid sequence: CASSTTPGQTTAQYF.

This chain links TRBV11-1 with TRBJ2-2, with TRBD1 matching 10 bases. Losses at the gene ends were 6 bases for V and 3 bases for J; bases not matched to a gene: 7. Germline V CDR1 and CDR2: SGHAT, FQDESV (reference sequence). This CDR3 contains 16 residues. CDR3 protein: CASRARGTGDTGELFF. The CDR3 DNA is TGTGCCAGCAGAGCAAGGGGGACAGGGGACACCGGGGAGCTGTTTTTT.

The chain has TRBV6-2 or TRBV6-3 and TRBJ1-5; D is perhaps TRBD1 (5 bases). Germline loops: CDR1 MNHEY, CDR2 SVGEGT. The V and J ends lost 2 bases and 3 bases respectively, with 17 bases between them. CDR3 size: 17 residues. The CDR3: CASSYGAYSGINQPQHF. CDR3 sequence (DNA): TGTGCCAGCAGTTACGGGGCTTACTCAGGGATCAATCAGCCCCAGCATTTT.

This chain links TRBV19 with TRBJ2-3, with 10 bases lining up with TRBD2. The CDR3 has 18 residues. The trim removed 1 base at V and 5 bases at J, leaving 12 bases unmatched. Per the germline V gene, CDR1 is LNHDA and CDR2 is SQIVND (reference sequence). The DNA of the CDR3 is TGTGCCAGTAGTATAGTGGCGATTAGCGGGGGGCCTCGAGATACGCAGTATTTT. This codes for CASSIVAISGGPRDTQYF.

The V call is TRBV28, the J call TRBJ2-7; 9 nucleotides agree with TRBD2. CDR1 is MDHEN, CDR2 SYDVKM, per germline. This CDR3 has 14 residues. V trimming: 6 bases; J trimming: 2 bases; junction bases outside the gene matches: 5. CDR3 amino acids: CASSIVAGAYEQYF. The DNA of the CDR3 is TGTGCCAGCAGCATTGTAGCGGGAGCCTACGAGCAGTACTTC.

This rearrangement joins TRBV3-1 (or the pseudogene TRBV3-2) to TRBJ1-4; 9 nucleotides align to TRBD1. With 6 bases clipped from V and 8 bases from J, the junction kept 7 bases outside the gene matches. The CDR3 extends over 14 amino acids. Looked up from germline, CDR1 is LGHDT and CDR2 is YNNKEL (reference sequence). The CDR3 reads CASSRGQGDEKLFF. CDR3 nucleotides: TGTGCCAGCAGTCGGGGACAGGGAGACGAAAAACTGTTTTTT.

The V and J genes are TRBV4-1 and TRBJ1-1; D possibly corresponds to TRBD1 (5 bases). The CDR3 covers 15 residues. V was clipped by 2 bases and J by 3 bases, with 13 bases between them. Germline CDR1 and CDR2: MGHRA and YSYEKL. The CDR3 loop reads CASSQRGAGYTEAFF. The CDR3 nucleotides are TGCGCCAGCAGCCAACGAGGAGCAGGGTACACTGAAGCTTTCTTT.

This sequence joins TRBV18 and TRBJ1-4; D possibly corresponds to TRBD1 (5 bases). The CDR3 runs 16 residues. Germline-derived CDR1 and CDR2 are KGHSH and LQKENI. V was trimmed by 3 bases and J by 4 bases, leaving 15 bases between them. CDR3: CASSPALTALNEKLFF. As DNA, the CDR3 is TGTGCCAGCTCACCTGCGCTGACAGCGCTTAATGAAAAACTGTTTTTT. Looking up the rest from reference TRBV18 and TRBJ1-4 gives the full variable domain: NAGVMQNPRHLVRRRGQEARLRCSPMKGHSHVYWYRQLPEEGLKFMVYLQKENIIDESGMPKERFSAEFPKEGPSILRIQQVVRGDSAAYFCASSPALTALNEKLFFGSGTQLSVL.

The rearrangement uses TRBV9 and TRBJ1-6; maybe TRBD1 (5 bases). Germline V lookup: CDR1 SGDLS, CDR2 YYNGEE. The V end lost 4 bases, the J end lost 3 bases, and 8 bases lay between the germline ends. This CDR3 spans 14 amino acids. The CDR3 DNA follows: TGTGCCAGCAGCCAGGGATTCTATAATTCACCCCTCCACTTT. It is translated as CASSQGFYNSPLHF. The full variable domain, in which reference TRBV9 and TRBJ1-6 provide the parts outside the CDR3, is DSGVTQTPKHLITATGQRVTLRCSPRSGDLSVYWYQQSLDQGLQFLIQYYNGEERAKGNILERFSAQQFPDLHSELNLSSLELGDSALYFCASSQGFYNSPLHFGNGTRLTVT.

The genes are TRBV27 and TRBJ1-6; D not resolved. The CDR3 totals 15 residues. V shed 4 bases and J shed 0 bases, with 7 bases lying between them. The germline CDR1 and CDR2 sequences are MNHEY and SMNVEV (reference sequence). The CDR3 region has the DNA TGTGCCAGCAGTTCCCTAGGCTCCTATAATTCACCCCTCCACTTT. The encoded protein is CASSSLGSYNSPLHF.

The V gene is TRBV6-1, the J gene TRBJ1-3, with a tentative D call TRBD1 (6 bases). Looked up from germline, CDR1 is MNHNS and CDR2 is SASEGT. This CDR3 has 16 amino acids. V was pared by 2 bases and J by 0 bases, with 11 bases between. CDR3 coding DNA: TGTGCCAGCAGTGAAACGGGGGGCGCCTCTGGAAACACCATATATTTT. As protein: CASSETGGASGNTIYF.

The chain uses TRBV27 and TRBJ2-7; 11 bases agree with TRBD1. V lost 0 bases, J lost 3 bases, and 4 bases stayed unmatched. The CDR3 runs 16 residues. Looked up from germline, CDR1 is MNHEY and CDR2 is SMNVEV (reference sequence). The CDR3 coding sequence is TGTGCCAGCAGTTTATCACGGGACAGGGGGAACTACGAGCAGTACTTC. It encodes CASSLSRDRGNYEQYF.

This clone was found once. V usage is TRBV6-5 and J usage is TRBJ1-1, with D unclear. Trimming pared 7 bases from V and 0 bases from J, leaving 6 bases between. Germline assignment: CDR1 MNHEY and CDR2 SVGAGI. This CDR3 spans 12 amino acids. The CDR3 DNA reads as TGTGCCAGCATCTCGTTGAACACTGAAGCTTTCTTT. It specifies CASISLNTEAFF.

V gene TRBV19 combines with J gene TRBJ2-3, with 9 bases that match TRBD1. Germline V gene sequence: CDR1 LNHDA, CDR2 SQIVND (reference sequence). V lost 6 bases and J lost 3; bases outside the gene matches: 7. This CDR3 spans 15 amino acids. CDR3 sequence (DNA): TGTGCCAGTAGAATTGGGACAGGGTTGACAGATACGCAGTATTTT. Translation: CASRIGTGLTDTQYF.